The sample holds a few counts of the clone carrying this TCR beta chain. TCRdb re-analysed the RT-PCR reads in MiXCR, keeping a single row per CDR3 protein. The sample shows hundreds of thousands of distinct CDR3 sequences, over 12% of them seen only once. The V gene end was trimmed by 0 bases and the J gene end by 4 bases; junction bases not matched to a gene: 5. The CDR3 is made up of 16 amino acids. Germline loops: CDR1 KGHDR, CDR2 SFDVKD. The V call is TRBV24-1, the J call TRBJ2-3; TRBD2 agrees at 8 bases. The sample was memory CD4+ T cells from blood. This sequence originates from a female donor in good health, serving as a healthy control. The CDR3 loop reads CATSDLRGGQADTQYF. DNA of the CDR3: TGTGCCACCAGTGATTTGCGGGGGGGCCAAGCAGATACGCAGTATTTT.